This TCR beta chain was documented in a study of T cell responses to AZD1222 COVID-19 vaccine. Study findings and constraints: Variant regions that are unmutated are reportedly the target of nearly half of spike-specific TCRs. Spike-specific TCR depth and breadth grew after two AZD1222 doses. The donor group comprised mostly white British people and more females; the analysis possibly underestimated clonal diversity.

Details on this clone: Its antigen is not known.

Using immunoSEQ multiplex PCR, the repertoire was profiled, and TCRdb retains in-frame clones only, with some absent. The table for this sample gives about 140,000 clones. V was clipped by 8 bases and J by 6 bases, with 13 bases between them. Germline V lookup: CDR1 SGDLS, CDR2 YYNGEE. The CDR3 consists of 12 residues. The J gene is TRBJ2-3, the V gene TRBV9; no definite D call. This receptor was identified in an adult in good health. Specimen: peripheral blood. The CDR3 bases are TGTGCCAGTACCTCTGGCGGTGATACGCAGTATTTT. Residues: CASTSGGDTQYF.